These 3 T cell receptor beta chains were all obtained from the same sample, sequenced in a study of T-cell reconstitution after alpha-beta-depleted transplantation in children. A TCRbeta library incorporating unique molecular identifiers was prepared. TCRdb redid the calling of the PCR reads with MiXCR, one entry per CDR3 protein. The table has 610,000 or so distinct CDR3 sequences, 27% seen once; the top ten hold 35% to 40%. Source: PBMCs, taken before TCRalphabeta/CD19-depleted stem cell transplant. These receptors were collected from a boy less than two years old with Wiskott-Aldrich syndrome, due to receive a stem cell transplant.

In its sample, this clonotype was seen a few times. The chain has TRBV29-1 and TRBJ2-3; no firm D call. Trimming removed 5 bases at V and 2 bases at J, with 5 bases between. CDR1 is SQVTM, CDR2 ANQGSEA, per germline. CDR3 length: 11 residues. The CDR3 loop is CSVKPTDTQYF. CDR3 in DNA: TGCAGCGTTAAGCCCACAGATACGCAGTATTTT.

The chain combines TRBV20-1 with TRBJ2-1, with 8 bases aligning to TRBD1. Germline trimming cut 0 bases from V and 6 bases from J; bases unmatched to any gene: 7. The V gene's germline CDR1 is DFQATT and CDR2 SNEGSKA (reference sequence). The CDR3 totals 15 residues. Here the CDR3 DNA reads TGCAGTGCTAGAGATCAGGGGGCTTTGCGCAATGAGCAGTTCTTC. It translates to CSARDQGALRNEQFF.

This clonotype turned up a few times. V gene TRBV5-1 combines with J gene TRBJ2-2; 9 bases align to TRBD1. Germline V gene data show CDR1 as SGHRS and CDR2 as YFSETQ. V gave up 6 bases and J gave up 1 base; unmatched junction bases: 4. The CDR3 runs 15 residues. CDR3 coding DNA: TGCGCCAGCAATTTGGGACAGGGGAACACCGGGGAGCTGTTTTTT. Its translation: CASNLGQGNTGELFF.